The 6 T cell receptor beta chains presented below share a single source sample, sequenced in a study of response to subunit inactivated influenza vaccine. TCRdb reprocessed the RT-PCR reads via MiXCR and lists one record per CDR3 protein. The table lists 600,000 to 850,000 distinct CDR3 sequences, 13% to 15% of them singletons, with 7.5% to 8% in the top ten. Material: PBMCs from blood, obtained 14 to 15 days before vaccination. Receptors were obtained from a man between 50 and 59 years old who received an inactivated influenza vaccine.

This clonotype came up many times. The chain couples TRBV6-1 to TRBJ2-7; 7 bases match TRBD1. Germline CDR1 and CDR2: MNHNS and SASEGT. CDR3 length: 13 residues. V dropped 7 bases and J dropped 2; count of bases not matched to a gene: 5. The CDR3 sequence: CASMGRGTYEQYF. CDR3 in DNA: TGTGCCAGCATGGGCAGGGGGACCTACGAGCAGTACTTC.

In nucleotides, the CDR3 is TGCGCCAGCAGCATATGGACAGGGCCCCAAGAGACCCAGTACTTC. This encodes CASSIWTGPQETQYF. The rearrangement uses TRBV5-1 and TRBJ2-5, with 8 nucleotides matching TRBD1. The V and J ends lost 4 bases and 1 base, in that order; junction bases with no gene match: 6. Germline CDR1 SGHRS, CDR2 YFSETQ. The length of the CDR3 is 15 residues. The full variable domain, rest sourced from reference TRBV5-1 and TRBJ2-5, is KAGVTQTPRYLIKTRGQQVTLSCSPISGHRSVSWYQQTPGQGLQFLFEYFSETQRNKGNFPGRFSGRQFSNSRSEMNVSTLELGDSALYLCASSIWTGPQETQYFGPGTRLLVL.

There are many counts of this clonotype. The chain joins TRBV3-1 to TRBJ2-5; the match to TRBD2 covers 9 bases. The CDR3 extends over 16 amino acids. J lost 4 bases, V lost 4 bases, and 10 bases had no gene match. Germline assignment: CDR1 LGHDT and CDR2 YNNKEL (reference sequence). This CDR3 is CASSPRQKLAGETQYF. The DNA of the CDR3 is TGTGCCAGCAGCCCTCGACAGAAACTAGCGGGAGAGACCCAGTACTTC.

The chain has TRBV6-2 or TRBV6-3 and TRBJ2-7; either TRBD1 or TRBD2 may supply D (5 bases each). The CDR3 loop spans 12 amino acids. V was clipped by 6 bases and J by 3 bases, with 9 bases between them. Germline CDR1 and CDR2: MNHEY and SVGEGT. CDR3 coding DNA: TGTGCCAGCAGGGGACGGCACTACGAGCAGTACTTC. Its translation: CASRGRHYEQYF.

The chain has TRBV4-2 and TRBJ2-3, with 11 bases aligning to TRBD1. The V segment lost 3 bases and the J segment 4 bases; nucleotides outside the gene matches: 3. Germline loops: CDR1 LGHNA, CDR2 YNFKEQ. This CDR3 comprises 15 residues. CDR3 DNA: TGTGCCAGCAGCCAGCCGGGACAGGGGGCAGATACGCAGTATTTT. Translating it yields CASSQPGQGADTQYF.

The chain carries TRBV10-2 and TRBJ2-7; either TRBD1 or TRBD2 may supply D (5 bases each). Trimming took off 10 bases at V and 5 bases at J, with 9 bases between the two ends. CDR3 length: 10 residues. Germline CDR1 and CDR2: WSHSY and SAAADI. The CDR3 sequence is CATKGHEQYF. DNA of the CDR3: TGCGCCACGAAGGGACACGAGCAGTACTTC.